The clone carrying this TCR beta chain was counted a few times. The CDR3 runs to 14 residues. Germline V gives CDR1 MDHEN, CDR2 SYDVKM. Trimming removed 6 bases from V and 2 bases from J, with 12 bases in between. The data belong to a study of identical twins. Each CDR3 protein gets one entry after TCRdb re-called the 5' RACE reads with MiXCR. The table shows approximately 600,000 distinct CDR3 sequences, with 7% to 7.5% occurring only once. These records were also assigned to another study, of yellow fever vaccine responses in identical twins.

This sequence was found in a woman under 30 in good health. The chain is built from TRBV28 and TRBJ2-3; D possibly matches TRBD1 or TRBD2 (6 bases each). Sequenced material: PBMCs. The CDR3 loop reads CASSPPGATDTQYF. CDR3 sequence (DNA): TGTGCCAGCAGCCCACCGGGGGCCACAGATACGCAGTATTTT.